Sequencing of this T cell receptor (beta chain) was carried out in a study of blood T cell repertoires in COVID-19. The CDR3 spans 16 residues. Germline V gene lookup returns CDR1 MNHNS and CDR2 SASEGT. This clone came up once. The junction and the germline gene differ at one end; a read error may be behind it. Authors' analysis steps: Estimates of nucleated cell counts were drawn from the amplification of reference gene primers. TCRdb's table, derived via immunoSEQ multiplex PCR, lists solely in-frame clones and lacks some. That table supplies the V and J calls and clone size; D and trimming were determined from the DNA. Among 100,000 to 150,000 clones listed, around nine tenths were seen once.

The chain combines TRBV6-1 with TRBJ2-2; the D gene is possibly TRBD1 (6 bases). The receptor comes from a woman aged 80 or over with acute or convalescent COVID-19. Sequenced sample: peripheral blood. The CDR3 is CASSEPYYREHRGAVF. Written as DNA, the CDR3 is TGTGCCAGCAGTGAACCCTATTACAGGGAACACCGGGGAGCTGTTTTT.